The clone carrying this TCR beta chain was observed a few times. Its cognate antigen is unknown. Germline CDR1 SEHNR, CDR2 FQNEAQ (reference sequence). CDR3 size: 14 residues. V lost 2 bases and J lost 5, with 12 bases in between. This sample was included in a study of T cells after yellow fever vaccination. Points from the study as a whole: The study found a weaker secondary response that peaked faster, day 5 versus 15.

TCRdb re-derived calls from the 5' RACE reads in MiXCR, one entry per CDR3 protein. The sample lists about 320,000 distinct CDR3 sequences; roughly 7% were seen once. This chain connects TRBV7-9 to TRBJ2-5, with a weak D call TRBD1 (6 bases). This specimen consisted of PBMCs, obtained approximately 47 days after the first yellow fever vaccination. The sequence came from a man younger than 35 who received the YFV17D yellow fever vaccine. The CDR3: CASSLSPRGETQYF. CDR3 sequence (DNA): TGTGCCAGCAGCTTATCGCCCAGGGGTGAGACCCAGTACTTC.